The 27 T cell receptor beta chains reported below all come from one sample, sequenced in a study of regulatory T cells in long-lasting Graves disease. Time point: newly diagnosed GD, antithyroid drugs for less than 3 months. The TCR library was made from RNA that had been extracted from PBMCs in TRIzol. In building TCR beta libraries, iRepertoire HTBI primers were used together with Arm-PCR of CDR3 regions. A single record per CDR3 protein comes from TCRdb applying MiXCR to the multiplex PCR reads. The sample has 400,000 to 650,000 distinct CDR3 sequences; roughly a sixth are singletons. These data also featured in a second study, about T cells in Graves' hyperthyroidism and ophthalmopathy.

The material sequenced was peripheral blood mononuclear cells (PBMCs), taken at new diagnosis, from a patient treated with antithyroid drugs. These receptors all come from a middle-aged woman with Graves disease.

This clonotype was seen repeatedly, ten times or more. The chain employs TRBV3-1 and TRBJ2-3; D gene ambiguous. Trimming stripped 2 bases from V and 4 bases from J, with 13 bases between. Per germline, CDR1 LGHDT and CDR2 YNNKEL (reference sequence). This CDR3 has 15 amino acids. The CDR3 DNA reads TGTGCCAGCAGCCAAATGGCAACTGCGTCAGATACGCAGTATTTT. Protein: CASSQMATASDTQYF.

A few counts support this clonotype. This chain uses TRBV7-2 with TRBJ2-7; 9 bases map to TRBD1. This CDR3 contains 15 residues. The trim removed 4 bases at V and 2 bases at J, leaving 6 bases unmatched. Germline CDR1 SGHTA, CDR2 FQGNSA. CDR3 protein: CASSSLTGGPYEQYF. The CDR3 DNA is TGTGCCAGCAGCTCCCTGACAGGGGGACCCTACGAGCAGTACTTC. Based on the CDR3 plus reference TRBV7-2 and TRBJ2-7, the full variable domain is GAGVSQSPSNKVTEKGKDVELRCDPISGHTALYWYRQSLGQGLEFLIYFQGNSAPDKSGLPSDRFSAERTGGSVSTLTIQRTQQEDSAVYLCASSSLTGGPYEQYFGPGTRLTVT.

This chain connects TRBV10-1 to TRBJ1-2; TRBD1 agrees at 8 bases. Trimming cost V 4 bases and J 4 bases; bases outside gene matches: 8. The germline CDR1 and CDR2 sequences are WNHNN and SYGVQD (reference sequence). This CDR3 region has 15 residues. For the CDR3, the DNA is TGCGCCAGCAGTGGGGGACAGGCCACGATCTATGGCTACACCTTC. Encoded protein: CASSGGQATIYGYTF.

There are a few counts of this clonotype. This sequence joins TRBV19 and TRBJ1-1; 7 bases map to TRBD1. After removal of 4 bases from V and 7 bases from J, the junction contained 9 bases not matched to a gene. The germline V gene encodes CDR1 LNHDA and CDR2 SQIVND (reference sequence). CDR3 length: 14 amino acids. CDR3: CASSKGQGGFEAFF. As DNA, the CDR3 is TGTGCCAGTAGTAAGGGACAAGGGGGCTTTGAAGCTTTCTTT.

This clonotype was detected a few times. The conserved phenylalanine or tryptophan normally closing the CDR3 is absent here, so this likely arose from a read error. The V and J genes are TRBV11-2 and TRBJ2-7, with unresolved D. The germline V gene encodes CDR1 SGHAT and CDR2 FQNNGV. CDR3 size: 13 residues. Trimming stripped 1 base from V and 4 bases from J, with 8 bases between. The CDR3 reads CASSLGPMYEQYS. Written as DNA, the CDR3 is TGTGCCAGCAGCTTAGGTCCGATGTACGAGCAGTACTCC.

This clonotype was observed many times. The CDR3 DNA reads TGTGCCAGCTCACCAGGCCCAGGGGAGACCCAGTACTTC. It encodes CASSPGPGETQYF. The chain carries TRBV18 and TRBJ2-5; weak D call: TRBD1 (5 bases). Germline V gene data show CDR1 as KGHSH and CDR2 as LQKENI. CDR3 length equals 13 residues. V gave up 2 bases and J gave up 5 bases, with 9 bases separating them.

This clonotype has a count of ten or more. CDR3 loop: CASRPRDRVTDTQYF. The DNA of the CDR3 is TGTGCCAGCAGGCCCCGGGACAGGGTCACAGATACGCAGTATTTT. V gene TRBV6-1 combines with J gene TRBJ2-3, with 9 bases fitting TRBD1. With V trimmed by 6 bases and J by 2 bases, 6 bases remained unmatched. The CDR3 extends over 15 amino acids. Germline lookup yields CDR1 MNHNS and CDR2 SASEGT.

This clonotype has more than one count but fewer than ten. This chain uses TRBV5-1 with TRBJ2-1; 7 bases line up with TRBD1. The germline CDR1 and CDR2 sequences are SGHRS and YFSETQ. Trimming cost V 4 bases and J 6 bases; bases outside gene matches: 10. There are 15 residues in the CDR3. In DNA form, the CDR3 reads TGCGCCAGCAGCCCTTACAGGGGAACAATCAATGAGCAGTTCTTC. This gives the protein CASSPYRGTINEQFF.

This clonotype was counted at least ten times. J is TRBJ1-3 and V is TRBV3-1, with 10 bases aligning to TRBD1. The germline V gene has CDR1 LGHDT and CDR2 YNNKEL (reference sequence). This CDR3 contains 15 residues. The V and J ends lost 3 bases and 6 bases, in that order; junction bases with no gene match: 5. CDR3 region: CASSHPGQGKNTIYF. The CDR3 region has the DNA TGTGCCAGCAGCCACCCGGGACAGGGGAAAAACACCATATATTTT.

This clonotype was seen a few times. This chain connects TRBV4-1 to TRBJ2-1; 12 bases fit TRBD2. The junction had 10 bases not matched to a gene; V was cut back by 3 bases and J by 7 bases. The CDR3 sequence is 17 residues long. Germline CDR1 MGHRA, CDR2 YSYEKL. CDR3 loop: CASSQVFRTSGVNEQFF. In DNA form, the CDR3 reads TGCGCCAGCAGCCAGGTATTTAGGACTAGCGGGGTAAATGAGCAGTTCTTC.

At least ten counts were recorded for this clonotype. The rearrangement uses TRBV11-2 and TRBJ1-6; weak D call: TRBD1 (6 bases). V was trimmed by 3 bases and J by 4 bases, leaving 16 bases between them. Germline V gene sequence: CDR1 SGHAT, CDR2 FQNNGV. The CDR3 length is 17 residues. The CDR3 is CASSFRTEIIYNSPLHF. The CDR3 nucleotides are TGTGCCAGCAGCTTCCGGACAGAGATTATTTATAATTCACCCCTCCACTTT. The entire variable domain, with the rest obtained from reference TRBV11-2 and TRBJ1-6, is as follows: EAGVAQSPRYKIIEKRQSVAFWCNPISGHATLYWYQQILGQGPKLLIQFQNNGVVDDSQLPKDRFSAERLKGVDSTLKIQPAKLEDSAVYLCASSFRTEIIYNSPLHFGNGTRLTVT.

This clonotype appeared many times. V is TRBV12-3 or TRBV12-4 and J is TRBJ1-1; D is ambiguous. The ends were cut back, 7 bases at V and 5 bases at J, with 14 bases in the middle. The CDR3 is 13 residues long. DNA for the CDR3: TGTGCCAGCACTCGAAACCGGGGTACTGAAGCTTTCTTT. The encoded protein is CASTRNRGTEAFF.

This clonotype was seen at least ten times. The chain employs TRBV27 and TRBJ1-5, with D possibly matching TRBD1 (6 bases). The V gene's germline CDR1 is MNHEY and CDR2 SMNVEV (reference sequence). Trimming removed 5 bases from V and 7 bases from J, with 12 bases in between. This CDR3 has 13 amino acids. CDR3 protein: CASSVTQGQPQHF. The CDR3 nucleotides read TGTGCCAGCAGTGTTACCCAGGGGCAGCCCCAGCATTTT.

This clonotype was seen only a few times. The chain uses TRBV15 and TRBJ1-1; 7 positions match TRBD1. V lost 1 base, J lost 1 base, and 6 bases stayed unmatched. The germline V gene encodes CDR1 LNHNV and CDR2 YYDKDF (reference sequence). The CDR3 contains 16 residues. CDR3 in DNA: TGTGCCACCAGCAGAGTTCAGGGGGGGGGGAACACTGAAGCTTTCTTT. It specifies CATSRVQGGGNTEAFF.

The chain employs TRBV5-1 and TRBJ2-5; D call uncertain. CDR1 and CDR2 (germline): SGHRS, YFSETQ. Trimming shortened V by 4 bases and J by 8 bases, and 9 bases separated the two germline ends. The CDR3 covers 11 residues. CDR3 protein: CASSEKATQYF. CDR3 DNA sequence: TGCGCCAGCAGCGAGAAGGCTACCCAGTACTTC.

The sample holds many counts of this clonotype. The chain carries TRBV7-2 and TRBJ1-4, with D perhaps matching TRBD1 (5 bases). Trimming took off 1 base at V and 8 bases at J, with 14 bases between the two ends. Germline V CDR1 and CDR2: SGHTA, FQGNSA. CDR3 length: 15 residues. The DNA of the CDR3 is TGTGCCAGCAGCTTAGGAACAGGCTCAGGAGAAAAACTGTTTTTT. It codes for CASSLGTGSGEKLFF.

This clonotype was seen at least ten times. This chain links TRBV2 with TRBJ2-1; D possibly uses TRBD1 or TRBD2 (5 bases each). Germline loops: CDR1 SNHLY, CDR2 FYNNEI. Deletions cut 7 bases from V and 8 bases from J, with 12 bases between. The CDR3 covers 12 residues. The CDR3 nucleotides read TGTGCCAGCATGGGGCCCGGGGATGAGCAGTTCTTC. Residues: CASMGPGDEQFF.

This clonotype has more than one count but fewer than ten. This may arise from a read error, as a much more abundant clone is one base away. This chain joins TRBV13 and TRBJ1-1; no clear D gene. The CDR3 runs to 15 residues. The V and J ends lost 2 bases and 1 base respectively, with 11 bases between them. Per the germline V gene, CDR1 is PRHDT and CDR2 is FYEKMQ (reference sequence). The CDR3: CASSLRDIGNTEAFF. For the CDR3, the DNA is TGTGCCAGCAGCTTAAGGGATATAGGGAACACTGAAGCTTTCTTT. Combining the CDR3 with reference TRBV13 and TRBJ1-1 gives the whole variable domain AAGVIQSPRHLIKEKRETATLKCYPIPRHDTVYWYQQGPGQDPQFLISFYEKMQSDKGSIPDRFSAQQFSDYHSELNMSSLELGDSALYFCASSLRDIGNTEAFFGQGTRLTVV.

This chain links TRBV10-3 with TRBJ2-3; D ambiguous. V lost 4 bases and J 3 bases, leaving 8 bases between the germline ends. The CDR3 has 13 amino acids. Germline CDR1 is ENHRY and CDR2 is SYGVKD. CDR3 region: CAISVVETDTQYF. The CDR3, as DNA: TGTGCCATCAGTGTCGTCGAGACAGATACGCAGTATTTT.

This clonotype was recorded many times. The chain combines TRBV4-1 with TRBJ2-3; D is ambiguous. The germline V gene has CDR1 MGHRA and CDR2 YSYEKL. This CDR3 is 17 amino acids long. V was shortened by 0 bases and J by 1 base, with 14 bases between the two germline ends. The CDR3 here is CASSQEASQRGTDTQYF. CDR3 sequence (DNA): TGCGCCAGCAGCCAAGAGGCCTCCCAAAGGGGCACAGATACGCAGTATTTT.

For this clonotype: This may come from a read error, since a much larger clone is one base off. The gene calls are TRBV18 and TRBJ1-2; TRBD1 might be the D (6 bases). Germline CDR1 reads KGHSH; CDR2 reads LQKENI. The CDR3 covers 13 residues. The ends were cut back, 0 bases at V and 5 bases at J, with 7 bases in the middle. CDR3 DNA: TGTGCCAGCTCACCACCGGACAGATATGGCTACACCTTC. Translated: CASSPPDRYGYTF.

Concerning this clonotype: Being one base from a much bigger clone, this may be a read error. The chain combines TRBV2 with TRBJ2-1; possible D gene TRBD1, 6 bases. Germline V gene sequence: CDR1 SNHLY, CDR2 FYNNEI. The ends were cut back, 8 bases at V and 10 bases at J, with 18 bases in the middle. This CDR3 spans 13 amino acids. The CDR3 DNA is TGTGCCAGCTCAGGGGCCCAGACCTACGAGCAGTTCTTC. It codes for CASSGAQTYEQFF.

This clonotype was detected many times. This chain uses TRBV3-1 with TRBJ1-1, with TRBD1 matching 9 bases. Looked up from germline, CDR1 is LGHDT and CDR2 is YNNKEL (reference sequence). Germline trimming cut 1 base from V and 1 base from J; bases unmatched to any gene: 4. This CDR3 has 16 residues. The CDR3 bases are TGTGCCAGCAGCCAAGCAAGGACAGGGGCGAACACTGAAGCTTTCTTT. Translation: CASSQARTGANTEAFF.

This clonotype came up many times. The V gene is TRBV12-3 or TRBV12-4, the J gene TRBJ1-3; D remains unclear. This CDR3 is built from 16 residues. V shed 7 bases and J shed 0 bases, with 16 bases lying between them. The CDR3 loop reads CASKPGSRLSGNTIYF. CDR3 DNA sequence: TGTGCCAGCAAACCCGGCAGCCGCCTCTCTGGAAACACCATATATTTT.

There are a few counts of this clonotype. The chain couples TRBV6-1 to TRBJ1-2, with D maybe TRBD1 (6 bases). The germline V and J ends were trimmed by 5 bases and 6 bases, with 22 bases remaining between them. The germline V gene encodes CDR1 MNHNS and CDR2 SASEGT. This CDR3 has 16 amino acids. CDR3 protein: CASSKEAIQGGDGYTF. The DNA for the CDR3 is TGTGCCAGCAGTAAAGAGGCCATACAGGGAGGGGATGGCTACACCTTC.

This clonotype has a handful of counts. The chain combines TRBV6-1 with TRBJ2-7; 15 bases align to TRBD2. The CDR3 contains 15 residues. CDR1 and CDR2 (germline): MNHNS, SASEGT. The ends lost 4 bases at V and 7 bases at J; junction bases unmatched: 5. CDR3 sequence reads: CASSGTSGGAREQYF. The DNA of the CDR3 is TGTGCCAGCAGTGGGACTAGCGGGGGGGCTCGAGAGCAGTACTTC.

This clonotype was seen many times. This chain connects TRBV6-2 or TRBV6-3 to TRBJ1-1; D gene unclear. The germline V gene has CDR1 MNHEY and CDR2 SVGEGT. The CDR3 runs 14 residues. Trimming took off 7 bases at V and 5 bases at J, with 17 bases between the two ends. Here the CDR3 DNA reads TGTGCCAGCACCAGTCCCCCGGGAGTGACTGAAGCTTTCTTT. Translation: CASTSPPGVTEAFF.